What follows are 30 T cell receptor beta chains derived from one specimen sequenced in a study of blood T cell repertoires in COVID-19. Measured with immunoSEQ multiplex PCR; TCRdb has only the in-frame clones, and not every one. The sample lists 200,000 or so clones, about 88% occurring once. The sample was peripheral blood. The receptors were gathered from an older woman with acute or convalescent COVID-19.

V usage is TRBV30 and J usage is TRBJ1-1; the D gene is possibly TRBD1 (6 bases). Germline CDR1 and CDR2: GTSNPN and SVGIG (reference sequence). Trimming pared 0 bases from V and 1 base from J, leaving 12 bases between. There are 15 residues in the CDR3. The CDR3 spells CAWSVLGAANTEAFF. CDR3 DNA sequence: TGTGCCTGGAGTGTACTGGGGGCGGCGAACACTGAAGCTTTCTTT.

This clone has only one observation. The gene calls are TRBV6-6 and TRBJ2-7, with 8 bases matching TRBD2. CDR3 length: 15 amino acids. After removal of 0 bases from V and 5 bases from J, the junction contained 6 bases not matched to a gene. Germline-derived CDR1 and CDR2 are MNHNY and SVGAGI (reference sequence). CDR3 in amino acids: CASSYSKGRGDEQYF. CDR3 nucleotides: TGTGCCAGCAGTTACTCGAAAGGGCGGGGGGACGAGCAGTACTTC.

The chain joins TRBV27 to TRBJ2-7; D perhaps matches TRBD2 (6 bases). The CDR3 consists of 13 residues. V lost 5 bases, J lost 0 bases, and 8 bases lay in between. Looked up from germline, CDR1 is MNHEY and CDR2 is SMNVEV (reference sequence). The CDR3 is CASSPGSSYEQYF. In DNA form, the CDR3 reads TGTGCCAGCAGTCCCGGGAGCTCCTACGAGCAGTACTTC.

The chain has TRBV7-6 and TRBJ2-1; tentatively, D is TRBD2 (6 bases). Trimming cost V 1 base and J 2 bases, with 9 bases left between them. CDR1 SGHVS and CDR2 FNYEAQ come from the germline V gene. The CDR3 spans 15 residues. The CDR3, as DNA: TGTGCCAGCAGCTTAGGTCCGGGGGCCTACAATGAGCAGTTCTTC. This translates into CASSLGPGAYNEQFF.

The rearrangement uses TRBV4-1 and TRBJ1-4; 11 bases map to TRBD1. Germline V gene sequence: CDR1 MGHRA, CDR2 YSYEKL. This CDR3 is 13 amino acids long. V lost 4 bases and J lost 10; bases outside the gene matches: 2. DNA for the CDR3: TGCGCCAGCAGCCGGACAGGGGGCGGAAAACTGTTTTTT. Its translation is CASSRTGGGKLFF.

V and J are TRBV28 and TRBJ1-4, with D uncertain. V was shortened by 6 bases and J by 13 bases, with 15 bases between the two germline ends. The germline gives CDR1 MDHEN, CDR2 SYDVKM. This CDR3 region has 12 residues. CDR3 residues: CASSLGLGGLFF. The CDR3 DNA sequence: TGTGCCAGCAGCCTCGGACTTGGCGGACTGTTTTTT.

The rearrangement links TRBV18 to TRBJ1-2, with 8 bases fitting TRBD1. The CDR3 runs 14 residues. Unmatched junction bases numbered 8, after V lost 3 bases and J lost 8 bases. CDR1 and CDR2 from the germline V gene are KGHSH and LQKENI. The CDR3 DNA reads as TGTGCCAGCTCACCTCCGGGACAGGCTTTGGGCTACACCTTC. As protein: CASSPPGQALGYTF.

This rearrangement joins TRBV5-1 to TRBJ2-3, with TRBD2 identical over 10 bases. With 4 bases clipped from V and 1 base from J, the junction kept 3 bases outside the gene matches. Germline V CDR1 and CDR2: SGHRS, YFSETQ. This CDR3 has 15 amino acids. This CDR3 reads CASSRAGGRTDTQYF. The CDR3 DNA is TGCGCCAGCAGCCGAGCGGGGGGGCGCACAGATACGCAGTATTTT. The variable domain in full, completed from reference TRBV5-1 and TRBJ2-3, reads KAGVTQTPRYLIKTRGQQVTLSCSPISGHRSVSWYQQTPGQGLQFLFEYFSETQRNKGNFPGRFSGRQFSNSRSEMNVSTLELGDSALYLCASSRAGGRTDTQYFGPGTRLTVL.

The chain couples TRBV6-5 to TRBJ1-3, with D perhaps TRBD1 (5 bases). V lost 1 base and J lost 1, with 11 bases in between. CDR1 is MNHEY, CDR2 SVGAGI, per germline. The CDR3 contains 16 residues. CDR3 amino acids: CASSYLGGSSGNTIYF. DNA of the CDR3: TGTGCCAGCAGTTACTTGGGGGGTTCGTCTGGAAACACCATATATTTT.

This chain's CDR3 is CASGQLYGYTF. CDR3 bases: TGTGCCAGCGGTCAGCTTTATGGCTACACCTTC. The chain uses TRBV6-6 and TRBJ1-2; no clear D gene. CDR1 and CDR2 from the germline V gene are MNHNY and SVGAGI (reference sequence). V lost 8 bases to trimming and J lost 5 bases, with 9 bases between them. The CDR3 totals 11 residues.

This chain uses TRBV7-6 with TRBJ1-1; D gene uncertain. CDR3 length equals 11 residues. Trimming stripped 4 bases from V and 11 bases from J, with 11 bases between. Germline V gene lookup returns CDR1 SGHVS and CDR2 FNYEAQ. CDR3 region: CASSYTLRAFF. As DNA, the CDR3 is TGTGCCAGCAGCTACACATTGAGGGCTTTCTTT.

The genes are TRBV18 and TRBJ2-3, with D perhaps TRBD2 (5 bases). Germline CDR1 reads KGHSH; CDR2 reads LQKENI. The V end was cut by 2 bases, the J end by 4 bases, with 7 bases between. The CDR3 extends over 13 amino acids. CDR3 sequence reads: CASSPFGADTQYF. CDR3 coding DNA: TGTGCCAGCTCACCATTCGGGGCAGATACGCAGTATTTT.

This chain joins TRBV24-1 and TRBJ2-5; 8 bases are shared with TRBD1. The CDR3 runs 15 residues. Germline V gives CDR1 KGHDR, CDR2 SFDVKD. Losses at the gene ends were 0 bases for V and 5 bases for J; bases not matched to a gene: 4. The CDR3 coding sequence is TGTGCCACCAGTGATTTGTCCAGGGGGCAGGAGACCCAGTACTTC. It encodes CATSDLSRGQETQYF.

The chain is built from TRBV19 and TRBJ1-5; 7 bases align to TRBD1. Losses at the gene ends were 1 base for V and 4 bases for J; bases not matched to a gene: 7. The CDR3 is made up of 16 amino acids. In germline, CDR1 is LNHDA, CDR2 SQIVND (reference sequence). This CDR3 reads CASSIGRDSSNQPQHF. Written as DNA, the CDR3 is TGTGCCAGTAGTATAGGACGGGACAGCTCAAATCAGCCCCAGCATTTT.

About this clone: A junction end diverges from the germline sequence, so it may reflect a read error. The chain couples TRBV7-7 to TRBJ2-5; TRBD2 aligns across 7 bases. The CDR3 covers 17 residues. The germline CDR1 and CDR2 sequences are SSHAT and FNYEAQ (reference sequence). The CDR3 loop is CASSLAGSGAGGETQYF. The CDR3 DNA reads TGTGCTAGCAGCTTAGCGGGTTCTGGGGCAGGAGGGGAGACCCAGTACTTC. The entire variable domain, with the rest obtained from reference TRBV7-7 and TRBJ2-5, is as follows: GAGVSQSPRYKVTKRGQDVTLRCDPISSHATLYWYQQALGQGPEFLTYFNYEAQPDKSGLPSDRFSAERPEGSISTLTIQRTEQRDSAMYRCASSLAGSGAGGETQYFGPGTRLLVL.

The CDR3 DNA reads as TGCGCCAGCAGTGCCGGGGGCCTAGCGGGAGCAAATGAGCAGTTCTTC. It yields the protein CASSAGGLAGANEQFF. This chain uses TRBV10-1 with TRBJ2-1; 10 nucleotides align to TRBD2. Germline loops: CDR1 WNHNN, CDR2 SYGVQD (reference sequence). Losses at the gene ends were 4 bases for V and 7 bases for J; bases not matched to a gene: 10. The CDR3 covers 16 residues.

The chain recombines TRBV7-2 with TRBJ2-2; D is perhaps TRBD1 (5 bases). The CDR3 consists of 15 residues. Germline CDR1 reads SGHTA; CDR2 reads FQGNSA. V lost 3 bases and J lost 3, with 11 bases in between. The CDR3 protein is CASSFARAHTGELFF. DNA of the CDR3: TGTGCCAGCAGCTTTGCCAGGGCCCACACCGGGGAGCTGTTTTTT.

The chain joins TRBV5-1 to TRBJ1-1, with D possibly matching TRBD1 (6 bases). V lost 6 bases and J lost 5, with 23 bases in between. Germline CDR1 reads SGHRS; CDR2 reads YFSETQ. The CDR3 runs 16 residues. The CDR3 protein is CASTPPSGAGETEAFF. The CDR3 coding sequence is TGCGCCAGCACACCGCCCTCAGGGGCTGGGGAGACTGAAGCTTTCTTT.

In DNA form, the CDR3 reads TGTGCAAGTCGCTCAGGTCCAATGCGGTGGAGGAGTCGGTCAGATACGCAGTATTTT. Amino acids: CASRSGPMRWRSRSDTQYF. V usage is TRBV12-2 and J usage is TRBJ2-3; the table assigns TRBD2, which was not confirmed against the DNA. TRBV12-2 is classified as a pseudogene. The CDR3 extends over 19 amino acids.

This sequence joins TRBV19 and TRBJ1-5, with TRBD1 matching over 7 bases. Germline-derived CDR1 and CDR2 are LNHDA and SQIVND (reference sequence). The CDR3 totals 15 residues. V dropped 3 bases and J dropped 4; count of bases not matched to a gene: 6. The DNA of the CDR3 is TGTGCCAGTAGTATTCCCGGGACAGTTAATCAGCCCCAGCATTTT. Amino acids: CASSIPGTVNQPQHF.

This sequence joins TRBV6-4 and TRBJ2-1; D uncertain. Looked up from germline, CDR1 is MRHNA and CDR2 is SNTAGT. The CDR3 runs 16 residues. Trimming stripped 2 bases from V and 9 bases from J, with 20 bases between. The CDR3 region is CASSDPRISSDLEQFF. In nucleotides, the CDR3 is TGTGCCAGCAGTGACCCTAGGATATCAAGCGACCTTGAGCAGTTCTTC.

Here the CDR3 DNA reads TGTGCCAGCAGTGAATGGAGCACAGGGGAAGAGACCCAGTACTTC. This translates into CASSEWSTGEETQYF. The chain employs TRBV25-1 and TRBJ2-5, with 7 bases that match TRBD1. J was trimmed by 3 bases and V by 1 base; bases with no gene match: 5. Germline-derived CDR1 and CDR2 are MGHDK and SYGVNS. The CDR3 contains 15 residues.

The chain has TRBV30 and TRBJ1-1, with 11 bases lining up with TRBD1. Unmatched junction bases numbered 8, after V lost 3 bases and J lost 2 bases. Germline V lookup: CDR1 GTSNPN, CDR2 SVGIG (reference sequence). The CDR3 covers 16 residues. The CDR3 loop is CAWRRRDRGANTEAFF. CDR3 coding DNA: TGTGCCTGGAGGAGACGGGACAGGGGGGCTAACACTGAAGCTTTCTTT.

The chain uses TRBV7-9 and TRBJ2-7; D might be TRBD1 (6 bases). Germline CDR1 is SEHNR and CDR2 is FQNEAQ (reference sequence). The CDR3 runs 17 residues. The V end was cut by 1 base, the J end by 4 bases, with 20 bases between. CDR3 sequence: CASSLGYTGYQHYEQYF. In DNA form, the CDR3 reads TGTGCCAGCAGCTTAGGGTATACAGGGTACCAACATTACGAGCAGTACTTC. The variable domain in full, with the rest retrieved from reference TRBV7-9 and TRBJ2-7, is DTGVSQNPRHKITKRGQNVTFRCDPISEHNRLYWYRQTLGQGPEFLTYFQNEAQLEKSRLLSDRFSAERPKGSFSTLEIQRTEQGDSAMYLCASSLGYTGYQHYEQYFGPGTRLTVT.

V and J are TRBV18 and TRBJ1-1; a weak D match, TRBD1 (6 bases). CDR3 length: 14 residues. Germline-derived CDR1 and CDR2 are KGHSH and LQKENI. V gave up 0 bases and J gave up 4 bases, with 9 bases separating them. This chain's CDR3 is CASSPPARGTEAFF. The CDR3 nucleotides read TGTGCCAGCTCACCACCCGCCAGGGGCACTGAAGCTTTCTTT.

This chain links TRBV13 with TRBJ2-7, with TRBD2 identical over 8 bases. The germline V gene encodes CDR1 PRHDT and CDR2 FYEKMQ (reference sequence). This CDR3 has 13 amino acids. The J segment lost 7 bases and the V segment lost 5 bases, leaving 7 bases of the junction unmatched. CDR3 amino acids: CASSPGGGREQYF. CDR3 in DNA: TGTGCCAGCAGCCCAGGCGGGGGGCGGGAGCAGTACTTC.

This clone was counted between two and nine times. This chain links TRBV19 with TRBJ2-3, with 10 nucleotides matching TRBD1. In germline, CDR1 is LNHDA, CDR2 SQIVND (reference sequence). The CDR3 is 13 residues long. The trim removed 8 bases at V and 7 bases at J, leaving 6 bases unmatched. The CDR3 nucleotides are TGTGCCAGTCGGGACAGGGGCGGAAATACGCAGTATTTT. It is translated as CASRDRGGNTQYF.

CDR3 sequence reads: CASSQDGWQGSGNTIYF. CDR3 DNA: TGTGCCAGCAGCCAAGATGGATGGCAGGGCTCTGGAAACACCATATATTTT. The chain combines TRBV3-1 (or the pseudogene TRBV3-2) with TRBJ1-3; tentatively, D is TRBD1 (5 bases). CDR1 LGHDT and CDR2 YNNKEL come from the germline V gene (reference sequence). The CDR3 extends over 17 amino acids. Trimming shortened V by 0 bases and J by 0 bases, and 12 bases separated the two germline ends.

J is TRBJ1-1 and V is TRBV7-6; 8 nucleotides line up with TRBD1. With 8 bases clipped from V and 3 bases from J, the junction kept 5 bases outside the gene matches. This CDR3 spans 13 amino acids. Germline V gene sequence: CDR1 SGHVS, CDR2 FNYEAQ. CDR3 in amino acids: CASSTGEDTEAFF. CDR3 bases: TGTGCCAGCTCGACAGGGGAGGACACTGAAGCTTTCTTT.

The CDR3 spells CASSLDGGLNTEAFF. The CDR3 DNA is TGTGCCAGCAGTTTAGATGGGGGCTTGAACACTGAAGCTTTCTTT. The chain employs TRBV28 and TRBJ1-1, with a possible D match to TRBD1 (6 bases). CDR3 size: 15 residues. The V end lost 2 bases, the J end lost 0 bases, and 10 bases lay between the germline ends. Germline V gene sequence: CDR1 MDHEN, CDR2 SYDVKM.